This TCR beta chain was recorded in a study of response to subunit inactivated influenza vaccine. TCRdb recomputed calls from the RT-PCR reads with MiXCR, one row per CDR3 protein. The sample has hundreds of thousands of distinct CDR3 sequences; approximately 12% are singletons. General study findings and limits: Each seasonal flu vaccination may recruit only limited new T cells, authors suggested.

The CDR3 totals 16 residues. Trimming removed 3 bases at V and 2 bases at J, with 16 bases between. Germline V gene lookup returns CDR1 SGHTA and CDR2 FQGNSA. As regards this clonotype: Its specificity is not known.

The J gene is TRBJ2-5, the V gene TRBV7-2; D is possibly TRBD2 (7 bases). The sample consisted of PBMCs from blood, taken on the day of vaccination. The sequence was obtained from a man aged 45-65 years who received an inactivated influenza vaccine. The CDR3 sequence: CASSFPVGGEQETQYF. CDR3 bases: TGTGCCAGCAGCTTCCCGGTAGGGGGGGAGCAAGAGACCCAGTACTTC.